These T cell receptor beta chains were read from a single sample in a study of cytomegalovirus exposure and HLA in healthy donors. TCRdb's copy holds only in-frame clones and misses some; the assay was immunoSEQ multiplex PCR. The table lists some 150,000 clones, about 95% of them singletons, with 1.8% in the top ten. Sequenced material: PBMCs. The receptors originated from a man younger than 35 in good health and CMV-seropositive. Both conserved end residues are part of each CDR3. Fields, in order: V gene, D gene, J gene, CDR3 length, CDR3 DNA, CDR3 protein. D genes are given only for firm matches.

v_gene: TRBV2; d_gene: .; j_gene: TRBJ2-3; len: 12; CDR3nt: TGTGCCAGCAGTGGGGGCGTAGATACGCAGTATTTT; CDR3aa: CASSGGVDTQYF
v_gene: TRBV28; d_gene: TRBD1; j_gene: TRBJ2-7; len: 14; CDR3nt: TGTGCCAGCAGGTTACAGGGGGAGAACTACGAGCAGTACTTC; CDR3aa: CASRLQGENYEQYF
v_gene: TRBV29-1; d_gene: TRBD1; j_gene: TRBJ2-7; len: 14; CDR3nt: TGCAGCGTGGCCCGGGACAGGGACTCCTACGAGCAGTACTTC; CDR3aa: CSVARDRDSYEQYF
v_gene: TRBV2; d_gene: TRBD1; j_gene: TRBJ1-1; len: 13; CDR3nt: TGTGCCAGCAGTGTGGACAGGGACATGGTAGCTTTCTTT; CDR3aa: CASSVDRDMVAFF
v_gene: TRBV6-5; d_gene: .; j_gene: TRBJ1-2; len: 11; CDR3nt: TGTGCCAGCAGTTCGTCTTATGGCTACACCTTC; CDR3aa: CASSSSYGYTF
v_gene: TRBV27; d_gene: .; j_gene: TRBJ2-7; len: 15; CDR3nt: TGTGCCAGCAGTTTATACCAAAGGGGTCCCTACGAGCAGTACTTC; CDR3aa: CASSLYQRGPYEQYF
v_gene: TRBV4-1; d_gene: TRBD1; j_gene: TRBJ2-4; len: 15; CDR3nt: TGCGCCAGCAGCCAAAACAGGGGCGAGAGGGGCATTCAGTACTTC; CDR3aa: CASSQNRGERGIQYF
v_gene: TRBV7-9; d_gene: .; j_gene: TRBJ2-1; len: 15; CDR3nt: TGTGCCAGCAGCCTAGACGGCAGGGTCAACAATGAGCAGTTCTTC; CDR3aa: CASSLDGRVNNEQFF
v_gene: TRBV6-5; d_gene: .; j_gene: TRBJ1-2; len: 14; CDR3nt: TGTGCCAGCAGTTCCAAGTGGGAGTTAGGTGGCTACACCTTC; CDR3aa: CASSSKWELGGYTF
v_gene: TRBV5-4; d_gene: TRBD2; j_gene: TRBJ2-5; len: 16; CDR3nt: TGTGCCAGCAGCCCGGGAATAGGACTAGCTAAAGAGACCCAGTACTTC; CDR3aa: CASSPGIGLAKETQYF
v_gene: TRBV6-1; d_gene: TRBD2; j_gene: TRBJ2-3; len: 15; CDR3nt: TGTGCCAGCAGCCAAGCGGGAGTAGGTACAGATACGCAGTATTTT; CDR3aa: CASSQAGVGTDTQYF
v_gene: TRBV21-1; d_gene: .; j_gene: TRBJ1-3; len: 17; CDR3nt: TGTGCCAGCAGCAAAGAGCCAATAAGGACACTAGGAAACACCATATATTTT; CDR3aa: CASSKEPIRTLGNTIYF